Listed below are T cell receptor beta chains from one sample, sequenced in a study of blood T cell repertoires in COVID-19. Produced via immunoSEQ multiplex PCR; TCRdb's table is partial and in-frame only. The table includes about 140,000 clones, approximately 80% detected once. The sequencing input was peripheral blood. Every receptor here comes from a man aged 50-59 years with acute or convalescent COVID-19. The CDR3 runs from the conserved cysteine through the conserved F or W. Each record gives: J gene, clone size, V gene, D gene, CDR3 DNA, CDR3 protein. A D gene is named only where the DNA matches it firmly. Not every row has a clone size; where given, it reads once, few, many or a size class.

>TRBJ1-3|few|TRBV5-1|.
TGCGCCAGCAGCTTGGGCCAGGGAGGAGACACCATATATTTT
CASSLGQGGDTIYF
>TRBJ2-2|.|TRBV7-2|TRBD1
TGTGCCAGCAGCTCCAGGGGGCTCACCGGGGAGCTGTTTTTT
CASSSRGLTGELFF
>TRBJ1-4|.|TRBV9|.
TGTGCCAGCAGCGTGGGCAACTTGAATGAAAAACTGTTTTTT
CASSVGNLNEKLFF
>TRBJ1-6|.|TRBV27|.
TGTGCCAGCAGTTTCTCTTCCAATTCACCCCTCCACTTT
CASSFSSNSPLHF
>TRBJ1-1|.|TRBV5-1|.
TGCGCCAGCAACTATGGTTGGAACACTGAAGCTTTCTTT
CASNYGWNTEAFF
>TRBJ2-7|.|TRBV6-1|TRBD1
TGTGCCAGCAGTGAGAGGGCAGGGGGTGTAAGCTCCTACGAGCAGTACTTC
CASSERAGGVSSYEQYF
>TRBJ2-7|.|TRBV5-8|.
TGTGCCAGCAGCAGTAAGGGACTTACCTACGAGCAGTACTTC
CASSSKGLTYEQYF
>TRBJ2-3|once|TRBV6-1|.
TGTGCCAGCAGTGATGCACAGGGTCCAGATACGCAGTATTTT
CASSDAQGPDTQYF
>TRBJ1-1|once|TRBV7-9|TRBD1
TGTGCCAGCAGCTTAGCAGGACAGGGCACTGAAGCTTTCTTT
CASSLAGQGTEAFF
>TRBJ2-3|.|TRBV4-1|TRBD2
TGCGCCAGCAGCCAAGATGCCTGGCGGGGGGAGATACGCACAGATACGCAGTATTTT
CASSQDAWRGEIRTDTQYF
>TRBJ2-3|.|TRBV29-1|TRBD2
TGCAGCGTTGAAGCTAGCGGGGGGCAGGCAGATACGCAGTATTTT
CSVEASGGQADTQYF
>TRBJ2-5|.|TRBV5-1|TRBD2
TGCGCCAGCAGCTTGGGTTCTAGCGGGAAAGAGACCCAGTACTTC
CASSLGSSGKETQYF
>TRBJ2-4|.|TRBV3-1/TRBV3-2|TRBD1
TGTGCCAGCAGCCAAGGACAGGGGGGAAACATTCAGTACTTC
CASSQGQGGNIQYF
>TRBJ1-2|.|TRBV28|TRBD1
TGTGCCAGCAGCTTGGACACCGGGACAGGGAGCGGCTACACCTTC
CASSLDTGTGSGYTF
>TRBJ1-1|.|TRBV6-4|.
TGTGCCAGCAGTGACTCTGTTTCAACAGAGATGAACACTGAAGCTTTCTTT
CASSDSVSTEMNTEAFF
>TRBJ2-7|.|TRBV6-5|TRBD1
TGTGCCAGCAGTTACTCAGGGACAGGGGGTGACGAGCAGTACTTC
CASSYSGTGGDEQYF
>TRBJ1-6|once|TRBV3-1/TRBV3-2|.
TGTGCCAGCAGCCAAGTGGCGGGGAATTCACCCCTCCACTTT
CASSQVAGNSPLHF
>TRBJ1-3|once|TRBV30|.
TGTGCCTGGAAAGCAAGCCTCTCTGGAAACACCATATATTTT
CAWKASLSGNTIYF
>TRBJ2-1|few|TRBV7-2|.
TGTGCCAGCAGCTTTATTGGCAGGTCCTACAATGAGCAGTTCTTC
CASSFIGRSYNEQFF
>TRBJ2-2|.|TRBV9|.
TGTGCCAGCAGAGAAGGGACTTCACGAGGGGAGCTGTTTTTT
CASREGTSRGELFF
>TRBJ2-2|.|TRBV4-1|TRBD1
TGCGCCAGCAGCCAAGAGCAAAACAGGGGAACCGGGGAGCTGTTTTTT
CASSQEQNRGTGELFF
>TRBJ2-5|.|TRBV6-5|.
TGTGCCAGCAGTTACCACAGGGCGGCTAACCAAGAGACCCAGTACTTC
CASSYHRAANQETQYF
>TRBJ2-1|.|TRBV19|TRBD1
TGTGCCAGTCAGGACAGGGGCGGGAATGAGCAGTTCTTC
CASQDRGGNEQFF
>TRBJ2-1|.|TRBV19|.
TGTGCCAGTAGTATAGACCCTTATACCTACAATGAGCAGTTCTTC
CASSIDPYTYNEQFF
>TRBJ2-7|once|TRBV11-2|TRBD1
TGTGCCAGCAGTCCGGACAGGTACTCCTACGAGCAGTACTTC
CASSPDRYSYEQYF
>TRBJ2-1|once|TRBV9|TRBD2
TGTGCCAGCAGCGTAGTAGGTGCGGGGGGGCTGAGTGAGCAGTTCTTC
CASSVVGAGGLSEQFF
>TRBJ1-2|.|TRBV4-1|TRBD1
TGCGCCAGCAGCCAAGTACTGACAGGGGGCGGCTATGGCTACACCTTC
CASSQVLTGGGYGYTF
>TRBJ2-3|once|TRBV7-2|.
TGTGCCAGCAGTCCACGAGGGAGCACAGATACGCAGTATTTT
CASSPRGSTDTQYF
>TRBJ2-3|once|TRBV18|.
TGTGCCAGCTCACCTTCGGGACAATTCACAGATACGCAGTATTTT
CASSPSGQFTDTQYF
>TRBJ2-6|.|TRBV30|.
TGTGCCTGGAGTGTAGAGTTTTCTTTGGGGAGCTCTGGCTCTGGGGCCAACGTCCTGACTTTC
CAWSVEFSLGSSGSGANVLTF
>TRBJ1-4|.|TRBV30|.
TGTGCCTGGAGTGTACGGTCGGAAAAACTGTTTTTT
CAWSVRSEKLFF
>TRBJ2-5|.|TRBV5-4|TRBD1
TGTGCCAGCAGCCATCAGACAGGGGAAGAGACCCAGTACTTC
CASSHQTGEETQYF